This T cell receptor (beta chain) comes out of a study of T-cell reconstitution after alpha-beta-depleted transplantation in children. This CDR3 has 13 residues. Trimming pared 3 bases from V and 5 bases from J, leaving 11 bases between. Preparation of the TCRbeta library used unique molecular identifiers. MiXCR, run by TCRdb on the PCR reads, gives a single entry per CDR3 protein. Of a few hundred thousand distinct CDR3 sequences in the sample, around 9.6% were seen once. There are a few counts of this clonotype. The chain employs TRBV12-3 or TRBV12-4 and TRBJ2-7; tentatively, D is TRBD2 (5 bases). The sequence was collected from a human donor who donated a stem cell graft to a child with SCID. This material consisted of PBMCs from the stem cell graft donor, taken from the stem cell graft. The CDR3 nucleotides read TGTGCCAGCAGTTTCCGGGGATACGACGAGCAGTACTTC. Translated, it gives CASSFRGYDEQYF.